Listed below are T cell receptor beta chains from one sample, sequenced in a study of cytomegalovirus exposure and HLA in healthy donors. Assay used: immunoSEQ multiplex PCR; TCRdb lists only in-frame clones, some missing. The data contain some 210,000 clones, around 87% of them singletons. What was sequenced was PBMCs. The source is a woman younger than 35 in good health and CMV-seropositive. CDR3s include the opening cysteine and the closing phenylalanine or tryptophan. D genes are given only for firm matches. Size values are once, few and many counts, or a class for expanded clones, and some rows have none.

CDR3 DNA,CDR3 protein,V gene,D gene,J gene,clone size
TGCAGCGTTGAAAAAGTTGGCAGGGACTATGGCTACACCTTC,CSVEKVGRDYGYTF,TRBV29-1,.,TRBJ1-2,.
TGTGCCAGCAGTGAGGGGACTAGCGGGTACAATGAGCAGTTCTTC,CASSEGTSGYNEQFF,TRBV6-1,TRBD2,TRBJ2-1,.
TGTGCCAGCAGCTATGGGGGGTCCCAAAACAATGAGCAGTTCTTC,CASSYGGSQNNEQFF,TRBV7-2,.,TRBJ2-1,.
TGTGCCTGGAGTTTACGGGGGGATCAGCCCCAGCATTTT,CAWSLRGDQPQHF,TRBV30,.,TRBJ1-5,few
TGCGCCAGCAGCCTTGACAGGGTTGAGGCTGGAAACACCATATATTTT,CASSLDRVEAGNTIYF,TRBV4-1,TRBD1,TRBJ1-3,.
TGTGCCAGCAGCTTGGTGTATTACAATGAGCAGTTCTTC,CASSLVYYNEQFF,TRBV5-4,.,TRBJ2-1,.
TGTGCCAGCAGTTTAACAGGGACAGGTTGGAATGAGCAGTTCTTC,CASSLTGTGWNEQFF,TRBV27,TRBD1,TRBJ2-1,.
TGTGCCAGCAGCTTTACAGGGGGCACTGAAGCTTTCTTT,CASSFTGGTEAFF,TRBV7-8,TRBD1,TRBJ1-1,many
TGTGCCAGCAGCTCCGGGACTCTAGAGAGGGGGGAGCTGTTTTTT,CASSSGTLERGELFF,TRBV7-3,.,TRBJ2-2,.
TGTGCCAGCAGCGCCACCCCGGGACAGGGGGCAGGGAATGAGCAGTTCTTC,CASSATPGQGAGNEQFF,TRBV9,TRBD1,TRBJ2-1,.
TGCAGTGCTAGCAGTACCGGCTACACCTTC,CSASSTGYTF,TRBV20-1,.,TRBJ1-2,.
TGTGCCAGCAGCCTCAACAAGAGGCGTAGTGAAAAACTGTTTTTT,CASSLNKRRSEKLFF,TRBV7-8,.,TRBJ1-4,.
TGTGCCATAGAAGTCATTGGCTACACCTTC,CAIEVIGYTF,TRBV6-1,.,TRBJ1-2,.
TGTGCCAGCAGTACGACTAGCGGGAGCGTGGAGGACGAGCAGTACTTC,CASSTTSGSVEDEQYF,TRBV28,TRBD2,TRBJ2-7,.
TGTGCCAGCAGCTCACTAAGACTAGCGGGAGGGCCGGCCCAGTACTTC,CASSSLRLAGGPAQYF,TRBV11-2,TRBD2,TRBJ2-5,.
TGTGCCAGCAGCAAACCCGACAGGCCTCCCTACGAGCAGTACTTC,CASSKPDRPPYEQYF,TRBV21-1,.,TRBJ2-7,few
TGTGCCAGCAGGCCCTCTAGCGGGACTACCACAGATTCGCAGTATTTT,CASRPSSGTTTDSQYF,TRBV11-2,TRBD2,TRBJ2-3,.
TGTGCCAGCAGCGTAAAGCCTATCATTTACAATGAGCAGTTCTTC,CASSVKPIIYNEQFF,TRBV9,.,TRBJ2-1,.
TGTGCCAGCAGTGTCTCCGGGACACGAGGGAGTCCCGGGGAGCTGTTTTTT,CASSVSGTRGSPGELFF,TRBV6-1,.,TRBJ2-2,.
TGTGCCAGCAGCTCTAACTATGGCCTCGGCAATGAGCAGTTCTTC,CASSSNYGLGNEQFF,TRBV9,.,TRBJ2-1,.
TGTGCCAGCAGCTTGGTCGGGACAGGCCGCGGCGAGCAGTACTTC,CASSLVGTGRGEQYF,TRBV5-4,TRBD1,TRBJ2-7,.
TGTGCCTGGAGTAGGACAGGATCCTATGGCTACACCTTC,CAWSRTGSYGYTF,TRBV30,TRBD1,TRBJ1-2,.
TGTGCCAGCAGTTTGGAGGGAAGTAGCAATCAGCCCCAGCATTTT,CASSLEGSSNQPQHF,TRBV6-1,.,TRBJ1-5,.
TGTGCCAGCAGCCCTAGCGGTTCCTCCTACGAGCAGTACTTC,CASSPSGSSYEQYF,TRBV7-3,TRBD2,TRBJ2-7,.
TGTGCCAGCAGTCTTTCTAGCGGCCTGTCCTACAATGAGCAGTTCTTC,CASSLSSGLSYNEQFF,TRBV27,TRBD2,TRBJ2-1,.
TGTGCCAGCAGCCTGTACAATGAGCAGTTCTTC,CASSLYNEQFF,TRBV5-4,.,TRBJ2-1,.
TGTGCCAGCAGCCCCGGGACAGAGCGCTACGAGCAGTACTTC,CASSPGTERYEQYF,TRBV5-4,TRBD1,TRBJ2-7,.
TGTGCCAGCAGCGCAGATCCGGGACTAGCGGGAGGGCTGGGAAACGAGCAGTACTTC,CASSADPGLAGGLGNEQYF,TRBV2,TRBD2,TRBJ2-7,.